The sequence of this T cell receptor beta chain was determined in a study of chemoradiotherapy in HPV16-positive cancers. Background on the study: Two HPV16-positive patients' cells yielded candidate HPV-specific clones and common motifs. Regarding the study as a whole: Non-HPV-specific T cells did not expand in tumors during treatment, whereas candidate HPV-specific clones and E7-related motifs did. Better recurrence-free survival went with HPV-responsive T-cell expansion in HPV16-positive patients.

The CDR3 covers 14 residues. Trimming pared 6 bases from V and 4 bases from J, leaving 13 bases between. Per germline, CDR1 MDHEN and CDR2 SYDVKM. TCRdb keeps only in-frame clones here, not all; method: immunoSEQ multiplex PCR. In the table there are roughly 28,000 clones, around 93% of which are singletons. A remark on this clone: The antigen is not known.

The sequence was collected from a human donor with HPV-associated anogenital cancer. This sequence joins TRBV28 and TRBJ2-1; D possibly corresponds to TRBD2 (6 bases). The sequencing here drew on blood, taken from a patient who underwent chemoradiotherapy. The CDR3 region is CASSPGTEYNEQFF. CDR3 in DNA: TGTGCCAGCAGCCCCGGGACTGAATACAATGAGCAGTTCTTC.